One sample yielded the 21 T cell receptor beta chains listed below, sequenced in a study of T cell responses to AZD1222 COVID-19 vaccine. The assay was immunoSEQ multiplex PCR, and TCRdb's table has in-frame clones only and misses some. The sample shows 75,000 to 85,000 clones, more than 90% of them seen only once. The starting material was peripheral blood, obtained on day 0 of AZD1222 vaccination. All receptors come from an adult in good health.

The chain recombines TRBV6-1 with TRBJ1-5, with 11 bases identical to TRBD1. In germline, CDR1 is MNHNS, CDR2 SASEGT. The CDR3 is 18 residues long. The V and J ends lost 0 bases and 5 bases, in that order; junction bases with no gene match: 9. CDR3 in DNA: TGTGCCAGCAGTGAAGCGAAGGGCTGGACAGGGGGCGATCAGCCCCAGCATTTT. This codes for CASSEAKGWTGGDQPQHF.

The CDR3 sequence is CASSQVPLPIEGAFF. Here the CDR3 DNA reads TGTGCCAGCAGCCAAGTACCCCTTCCTATCGAGGGGGCTTTCTTT. This sequence joins TRBV3-1 (or the pseudogene TRBV3-2) and TRBJ1-1; the D gene is possibly TRBD1 (5 bases). This CDR3 region has 15 residues. Per germline, CDR1 LGHDT and CDR2 YNNKEL (reference sequence). Deletions cut 1 base from V and 11 bases from J, with 20 bases between.

This clone was seen just once. The chain couples TRBV9 to TRBJ1-1; D not certain. The CDR3 has 13 amino acids. Germline V gene lookup returns CDR1 SGDLS and CDR2 YYNGEE. Trimming shortened V by 4 bases and J by 5 bases, and 12 bases separated the two germline ends. The CDR3 reads CASSPRVGTEAFF. The CDR3 bases are TGTGCCAGCAGCCCCCGGGTAGGGACTGAAGCTTTCTTT.

This clone was recorded only once. The chain combines TRBV7-2 with TRBJ1-1; possibly TRBD1 for D (6 bases). Per germline, CDR1 SGHTA and CDR2 FQGNSA. The CDR3 consists of 13 residues. V shed 7 bases and J shed 0 bases, with 9 bases lying between them. CDR3 DNA sequence: TGTGCCAGCATCGGACAGCTGAACACTGAAGCTTTCTTT. The encoded protein is CASIGQLNTEAFF.

The rearrangement uses TRBV12-3 or TRBV12-4 and TRBJ1-5, with D unclear. The CDR3 covers 13 residues. V dropped 6 bases and J dropped 0 bases, with 6 bases sitting between them. CDR3 sequence: CASRISSNQPQHF. Written as DNA, the CDR3 is TGTGCCAGCAGGATTTCTAGCAATCAGCCCCAGCATTTT.

The V and J genes are TRBV19 and TRBJ1-5; TRBD1 is a possible D gene (5 bases). V lost 8 bases and J lost 5, with 19 bases in between. There are 15 residues in the CDR3. Germline V gene data show CDR1 as LNHDA and CDR2 as SQIVND (reference sequence). CDR3 amino acids: CASGSQGKGDQPQHF. As DNA, the CDR3 is TGTGCCAGTGGGTCCCAGGGAAAGGGTGATCAGCCCCAGCATTTT.

This rearrangement joins TRBV7-8 to TRBJ1-6; D is ambiguous. V was trimmed by 3 bases and J by 7 bases, leaving 7 bases between them. This CDR3 has 13 amino acids. Germline-derived CDR1 and CDR2 are SGHVS and FQNEAQ. The CDR3 coding sequence is TGTGCCAGCAGCTTTGTCAGAAATTCACCCCTCCACTTT. It encodes CASSFVRNSPLHF.

The CDR3 reads CASSPYQETQYF. The DNA of the CDR3 is TGTGCCAGCAGCCCCTACCAAGAGACCCAGTACTTC. V and J are TRBV11-2 and TRBJ2-5, with D unresolved. CDR1 is SGHAT, CDR2 FQNNGV, per germline. Trimming shortened V by 5 bases and J by 0 bases, and 4 bases separated the two germline ends. The CDR3 has 12 amino acids.

This clone has only a few counts. J is TRBJ1-1 and V is TRBV30; no clear D gene. The V end was cut by 3 bases, the J end by 4 bases, with 6 bases between. CDR1 and CDR2 (germline): GTSNPN, SVGIG (reference sequence). The length of the CDR3 is 11 residues. CDR3 nucleotide sequence: TGTGCCTGGAGCCGACGCACTGAAGCTTTCTTT. Its translation is CAWSRRTEAFF.

The genes are TRBV5-1 and TRBJ2-7, with 9 bases that match TRBD1. The CDR3 has 15 amino acids. CDR1 is SGHRS and CDR2 is YFSETQ in the germline V gene. Trimming at V came to 0 bases and at J to 2 bases, leaving 3 bases not matched to a gene. For the CDR3, the DNA is TGCGCCAGCAGCTTGGTTGGGACAGGGCCCTACGAGCAGTACTTC. It codes for CASSLVGTGPYEQYF.

This chain connects TRBV30 to TRBJ1-3; D ambiguous. The V and J ends lost 4 bases and 4 bases respectively, with 8 bases between them. The CDR3 is 12 residues long. Germline V CDR1 and CDR2: GTSNPN, SVGIG (reference sequence). Here the CDR3 reads CAWKPLGNTIYF. CDR3 nucleotide sequence: TGTGCCTGGAAACCCCTGGGAAACACCATATATTTT.

The chain uses TRBV15 and TRBJ1-3; D uncertain. With 0 bases removed from V and 2 bases from J, the gap between germline ends came to 14 bases. The CDR3 runs to 17 residues. Per germline, CDR1 LNHNV and CDR2 YYDKDF (reference sequence). Written as DNA, the CDR3 is TGTGCCACCAGCAGAGATAATCAGAGAACTGCTGGAAACACCATATATTTT. Its protein is CATSRDNQRTAGNTIYF.

J is TRBJ1-2 and V is TRBV5-6; TRBD1 agrees at 7 bases. V trimming: 1 base; J trimming: 6 bases; junction bases outside the gene matches: 6. In germline, CDR1 is SGHDT, CDR2 YYEEEE. This CDR3 has 14 residues. Written as DNA, the CDR3 is TGTGCCAGCAGCTTGACAGGGGTTTGGGATGGCTACACCTTC. This sequence encodes CASSLTGVWDGYTF.

This clone was seen only once. The chain links TRBV9 to TRBJ2-1; 13 nucleotides agree with TRBD2. Trimming at V came to 3 bases and at J to 7 bases, leaving 1 base not matched to a gene. The CDR3 is 14 residues long. From germline, CDR1 is SGDLS and CDR2 YYNGEE. The chain's CDR3 is CASSGLAGGNEQFF. Written as DNA, the CDR3 is TGTGCCAGCAGCGGACTAGCGGGAGGAAATGAGCAGTTCTTC.

J is TRBJ1-6 and V is TRBV24-1; 9 bases fit TRBD1. The CDR3 spans 16 residues. Germline CDR1 is KGHDR and CDR2 is SFDVKD. V shed 4 bases, J shed 7 bases, and the junction held 7 bases outside the gene matches. CDR3 region: CATSERDRAVNSPLHF. The CDR3 bases are TGTGCCACCAGTGAAAGGGACAGGGCGGTCAATTCACCCCTCCACTTT.

V is TRBV19 and J is TRBJ2-2; a possible D gene is TRBD2 (5 bases). CDR1 is LNHDA, CDR2 SQIVND, per germline (reference sequence). V lost 5 bases, J lost 2 bases, and 9 bases lay in between. The CDR3 runs to 14 residues. Here the CDR3 reads CASSRRGNTGELFF. CDR3 DNA sequence: TGTGCCAGTAGTCGCCGGGGAAACACCGGGGAGCTGTTTTTT.

This clone occurred a few times. The rearrangement links TRBV12-3 or TRBV12-4 to TRBJ2-7; D uncertain. The CDR3 runs to 13 residues. V shed 3 bases and J shed 4 bases, with 10 bases lying between them. CDR3 nucleotide sequence: TGTGCCAGCAGTTTCGACTTAATGTACGAGCAGTACTTC. The encoded protein is CASSFDLMYEQYF.

The J gene is TRBJ2-1, the V gene TRBV11-3; D is unclear. This CDR3 region has 13 residues. V shed 5 bases and J shed 4 bases, with 9 bases lying between them. Germline V lookup: CDR1 SGHNT, CDR2 YENEEA. This CDR3 reads CASSPDGYNEQFF. In DNA form, the CDR3 reads TGTGCCAGCAGCCCGGACGGTTACAATGAGCAGTTCTTC.

The chain recombines TRBV2 with TRBJ2-5, with D perhaps assigned TRBD1 or TRBD2 (5 bases each). From germline, CDR1 is SNHLY and CDR2 FYNNEI. The germline V and J ends were trimmed by 4 bases and 4 bases, with 10 bases remaining between them. The CDR3 contains 13 residues. CDR3 coding DNA: TGTGCCAGCAGTGGGGGGTGGGGAGAGACCCAGTACTTC. This encodes CASSGGWGETQYF.

This chain links TRBV27 with TRBJ2-2; D unresolved. V was clipped by 3 bases and J by 4 bases, with 6 bases between them. The CDR3 contains 13 residues. Germline loops: CDR1 MNHEY, CDR2 SMNVEV (reference sequence). This chain's CDR3 is CASSLWATGELFF. CDR3 coding DNA: TGTGCCAGCAGTTTGTGGGCCACCGGGGAGCTGTTTTTT.

Notes on this clone: An end of the junction differs from the germline gene, which may be a read error. This rearrangement joins TRBV5-1 to TRBJ1-1, with D tentatively TRBD1 (6 bases). There are 12 residues in the CDR3. The V gene's germline CDR1 is SGHRS and CDR2 YFSETQ. The chain's CDR3 is CASSLAGHEVVF. DNA of the CDR3: TGCGCCAGCAGCTTGGCGGGACATGAGGTAGTCTTT.